The present TCR beta chain was sequenced within a study of technical replicates of blood from several donors. Only in-frame clones appear in the TCRdb table, and some are missing; sequencing was by immunoSEQ multiplex PCR. The sample shows around 10,000 clones, around 94% of them seen only once. Germline V CDR1 and CDR2: SGHTA, FQGNSA. The V segment lost 6 bases and the J segment 3 bases; nucleotides outside the gene matches: 10. The CDR3 sequence is 15 residues long. This sequence originates from a human donor in good health. The genes are TRBV7-2 and TRBJ2-5; 7 nucleotides agree with TRBD2. The sequenced material came from PBMCs. CDR3 nucleotides: TGTGCCAGCAGGCAAAGGGGCGGGAGAGAAGAGACCCAGTACTTC. Protein: CASRQRGGREETQYF.